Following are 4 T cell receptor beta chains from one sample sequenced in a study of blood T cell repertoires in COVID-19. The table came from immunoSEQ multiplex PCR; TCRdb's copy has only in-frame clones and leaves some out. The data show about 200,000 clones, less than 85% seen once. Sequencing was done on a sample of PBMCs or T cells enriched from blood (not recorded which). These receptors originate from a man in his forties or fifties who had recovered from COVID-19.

The CDR3 sequence is CASTIQWASETQYF. CDR3 nucleotide sequence: TGTGCCAGCACCATCCAGTGGGCTAGCGAGACCCAGTACTTC. This chain uses TRBV3-1 (or the pseudogene TRBV3-2) with TRBJ2-5, with D possibly being TRBD2 (5 bases). Trimming took off 7 bases at V and 5 bases at J, with 17 bases between the two ends. CDR3 length equals 14 residues. Germline lookup yields CDR1 LGHDT and CDR2 YNNKEL (reference sequence).

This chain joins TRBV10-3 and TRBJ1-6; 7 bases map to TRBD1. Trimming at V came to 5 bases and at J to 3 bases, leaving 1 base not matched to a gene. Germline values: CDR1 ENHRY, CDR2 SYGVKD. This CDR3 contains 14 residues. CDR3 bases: TGTGCCATCAGTAGGGACAGCTATAATTCACCCCTCCACTTT. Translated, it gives CAISRDSYNSPLHF.

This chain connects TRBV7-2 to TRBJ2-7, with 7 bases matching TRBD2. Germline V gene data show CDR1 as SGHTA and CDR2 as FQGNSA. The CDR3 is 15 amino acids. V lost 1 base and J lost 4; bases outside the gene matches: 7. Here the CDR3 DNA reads TGTGCCAGCAGCTTAGTGGCTAGCGGAAATTACGAGCAGTACTTC. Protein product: CASSLVASGNYEQYF.

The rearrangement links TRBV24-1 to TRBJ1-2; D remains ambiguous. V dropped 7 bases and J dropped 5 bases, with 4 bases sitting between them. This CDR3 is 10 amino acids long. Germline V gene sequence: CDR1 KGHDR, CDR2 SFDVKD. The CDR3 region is CATRQYGYTF. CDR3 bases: TGTGCCACCAGACAATATGGCTACACCTTC.